A selection of T cell receptor beta chains follows, all from one sample in a study of T-cell reconstitution after alpha-beta-depleted transplantation in children. TCRdb fed the PCR reads into MiXCR, producing one record per CDR3 protein. This sample has about 240,000 distinct CDR3 sequences, with over 20% found just once. Specimen: PBMCs, collected before TCRalphabeta/CD19-depleted stem cell transplant. Receptors originate from a girl aged 2-10 years with Fanconi anemia, due to receive a stem cell transplant. Both conserved end residues are part of each CDR3. A D gene is named only where the DNA matches it firmly. Some rows mark clone size as missing; the rest say once, few, many or name a class of expanded clone.

-,TRBJ2-4,TRBV12-3/TRBV12-4,few,CASRRSKGVLAKNIQYF,TGTGCCAGCAGGCGAAGCAAGGGGGTTCTAGCCAAAAACATTCAGTACTTC
-,TRBJ1-2,TRBV29-1,-,CSVGAFGSSYGYTF,TGCAGCGTTGGGGCGTTCGGGTCTAGCTATGGCTACACCTTC
-,TRBJ1-3,TRBV27,many,CASSLSRGSGNTIYF,TGTGCCAGCAGTTTATCGAGAGGGAGTGGAAACACCATATATTTT
-,TRBJ2-1,TRBV5-1,few,CASSGGVDYNEQFF,TGCGCCAGCAGTGGGGGAGTGGATTACAATGAGCAGTTCTTC
TRBD2,TRBJ2-5,TRBV20-1,-,CSAELAGGTETQYF,TGCAGTGCCGAACTAGCGGGGGGGACGGAGACCCAGTACTTC
-,TRBJ2-7,TRBV6-1,-,CASSEGVLYEQYF,TGTGCCAGCAGTGAAGGGGTACTCTACGAGCAGTACTTC
-,TRBJ2-3,TRBV7-6,many,CASSLMASKGADTQYF,TGTGCCAGCAGCTTAATGGCTTCGAAGGGCGCAGATACGCAGTATTTT
-,TRBJ2-2,TRBV13,many,CASSLVVPSNTGELFF,TGTGCCAGCAGCTTAGTCGTTCCTTCGAACACCGGGGAGCTGTTTTTT
-,TRBJ2-7,TRBV12-3/TRBV12-4,many,CASRSARGSYEQYF,TGTGCCAGCAGGTCCGCTCGAGGGTCCTACGAGCAGTACTTC
-,TRBJ2-5,TRBV20-1,many,CSARGRPGRETQYF,TGCAGTGCTAGAGGGCGGCCAGGGAGGGAGACCCAGTACTTC
TRBD1,TRBJ1-4,TRBV5-1,-,CASSFGPGQGEKLFF,TGCGCCAGCAGCTTTGGCCCGGGACAGGGGGAAAAACTGTTTTTT
TRBD2,TRBJ2-3,TRBV5-6,-,CASSEKSGLAGEQDTQYF,TGTGCCAGCAGCGAAAAATCCGGACTAGCGGGGGAGCAAGATACGCAGTATTTT
-,TRBJ2-5,TRBV7-2,-,CASSLAGGALETQYF,TGTGCCAGCAGCTTAGCAGGCGGCGCGCTAGAGACCCAGTACTTC
-,TRBJ2-1,TRBV5-5,-,CASSLALVAYNEQFF,TGTGCCAGCAGCCTAGCGCTCGTCGCCTACAATGAGCAGTTCTTC
TRBD2,TRBJ2-3,TRBV20-1,-,CSASARTSGRGYTQYF,TGCAGTGCTAGTGCCCGGACTAGCGGGAGGGGATATACGCAGTATTTT
-,TRBJ2-1,TRBV5-1,-,CASSHGRLGQFF,TGCGCCAGCAGCCACGGGCGATTGGGGCAGTTCTTC
-,TRBJ2-3,TRBV29-1,few,CSVAAGRRTDTQYF,TGCAGCGTTGCGGCAGGGAGACGCACAGATACGCAGTATTTT
TRBD2,TRBJ2-1,TRBV12-3/TRBV12-4,many,CASSFIATSVHNEQFF,TGTGCCAGCAGTTTCATAGCGACTAGCGTCCACAATGAGCAGTTCTTC
TRBD1,TRBJ2-3,TRBV6-1,once,CASSRDRNTDTQYF,TGTGCCAGCAGTCGGGACAGGAACACAGATACGCAGTATTTT
-,TRBJ2-5,TRBV7-3,many,CASSPYEKGEETQYF,TGTGCCAGCAGCCCTTACGAAAAAGGGGAAGAGACCCAGTACTTC
-,TRBJ1-1,TRBV6-1,-,CASSEGRGNTEAFF,TGTGCCAGCAGCGAAGGGAGGGGTAACACTGAAGCTTTCTTT
TRBD2,TRBJ2-1,TRBV6-4,-,CAGKLAGDGNEQFF,TGTGCCGGAAAACTAGCGGGAGATGGCAATGAGCAGTTCTTC